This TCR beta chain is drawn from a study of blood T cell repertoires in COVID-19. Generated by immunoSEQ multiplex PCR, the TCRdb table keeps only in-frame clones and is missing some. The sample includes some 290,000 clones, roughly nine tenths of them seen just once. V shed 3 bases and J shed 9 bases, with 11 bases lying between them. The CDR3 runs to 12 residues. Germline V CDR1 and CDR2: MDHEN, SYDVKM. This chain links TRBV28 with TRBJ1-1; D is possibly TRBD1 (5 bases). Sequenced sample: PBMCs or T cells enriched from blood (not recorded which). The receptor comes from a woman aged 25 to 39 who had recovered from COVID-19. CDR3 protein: CASSFWLGQAFF. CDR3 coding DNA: TGTGCCAGCAGTTTTTGGTTGGGGCAAGCTTTCTTT.